The 18 T cell receptor beta chains in this list originate from one sample, sequenced in a study of regulatory T cells in long-lasting Graves disease. As for time point: newly diagnosed GD, antithyroid drugs for less than 3 months. The TCR library used RNA extracted from PBMCs. For TCR beta, libraries came from iRepertoire HTBI primers and Arm-PCR of CDR3 regions. MiXCR was run by TCRdb on the multiplex PCR reads, yielding one entry per CDR3 protein. The table has 200,000 to 250,000 distinct CDR3 sequences, less than 20% seen once. This sample also belongs to another study, concerning T cells in Graves' hyperthyroidism and ophthalmopathy.

The material was peripheral blood mononuclear cells (PBMCs), obtained at new diagnosis, from a patient treated with antithyroid drugs. The receptor source for this set is a woman aged 25 to 39 with Graves disease.

V and J are TRBV6-1 and TRBJ2-1; 8 bases line up with TRBD1. V trimming: 6 bases; J trimming: 9 bases; junction bases outside the gene matches: 13. Germline V gene sequence: CDR1 MNHNS, CDR2 SASEGT. There are 15 residues in the CDR3. The CDR3 sequence: CASRTPGQVSREQFF. The CDR3 DNA reads as TGTGCCAGCAGGACACCGGGACAGGTTTCACGTGAGCAGTTCTTC.

Ten or more counts support this clonotype. The genes are TRBV11-2 and TRBJ1-4; D remains unclear. The CDR3 contains 15 residues. Germline-derived CDR1 and CDR2 are SGHAT and FQNNGV. V lost 0 bases and J 7 bases, leaving 12 bases between the germline ends. The CDR3 region has the DNA TGTGCCAGCAGCTTAGATGGACTCCTTGGTGAAAAACTGTTTTTT. This translates into CASSLDGLLGEKLFF.

This clonotype has ten or more counts. This chain links TRBV3-1 with TRBJ2-1, with 10 bases aligning to TRBD2. Germline CDR1 reads LGHDT; CDR2 reads YNNKEL (reference sequence). Trimming removed 5 bases from V and 6 bases from J; junction bases left unmatched: 4. The CDR3 is 14 residues long. This CDR3 reads CASSYRTSGNEQFF. The CDR3 DNA reads TGTGCCAGCAGCTACCGGACTAGCGGCAATGAGCAGTTCTTC.

This clonotype was detected ten times or more. This sequence joins TRBV2 and TRBJ1-1, with D unresolved. V was pared by 1 base and J by 4 bases, with 4 bases between. The CDR3 is 12 amino acids. The germline V gene has CDR1 SNHLY and CDR2 FYNNEI. DNA for the CDR3: TGTGCCAGCAGTGAAGAGCGCACTGAAGCTTTCTTT. Residues: CASSEERTEAFF.

This clonotype was counted ten times or more. The chain couples TRBV6-2 or TRBV6-3 to TRBJ1-1; D is possibly TRBD1 (5 bases). The CDR3 is 14 amino acids. Trimming took 5 bases from V and 3 from J, leaving 13 bases between them. Germline CDR1 reads MNHEY; CDR2 reads SVGEGT. As DNA, the CDR3 is TGTGCCAGCAGTGATGGGATGGGGCACACTGAAGCTTTCTTT. This sequence encodes CASSDGMGHTEAFF.

This clonotype was counted between two and nine times. The V gene is TRBV29-1, the J gene TRBJ2-7; tentative D call: TRBD2 (7 bases). V lost 5 bases and J lost 3, with 17 bases in between. Per the germline V gene, CDR1 is SQVTM and CDR2 is ANQGSEA. There are 14 residues in the CDR3. DNA for the CDR3: TGCAGCGTTCCCTGGGGGGGCCCCGACTACGAGCAGTACTTC. Its protein is CSVPWGGPDYEQYF.

This clonotype was found many times. Given a much more abundant clone one base away, this may be a read error. DNA of the CDR3: TGCAGCATGGACAGGAGAACTGAAGCTTTCTTT. Translated: CSMDRRTEAFF. The V and J genes are TRBV29-1 and TRBJ1-1; 7 bases are shared with TRBD1. The ends lost 8 bases at V and 5 bases at J; junction bases unmatched: 5. The CDR3 length is 11 residues. Germline CDR1 and CDR2: SQVTM and ANQGSEA.

In its sample, this clonotype was seen many times. The chain joins TRBV5-4 to TRBJ1-2, with 10 positions matching TRBD1. This CDR3 region has 15 residues. Germline CDR1 is SGHNT and CDR2 is YYREEE (reference sequence). Trimming at V came to 4 bases and at J to 3 bases, leaving 6 bases not matched to a gene. Written as DNA, the CDR3 is TGTGCCAGCAGCCCCCGGGACAGGGGAGACTATGGCTACACCTTC. Its translation is CASSPRDRGDYGYTF. Full variable domain (outside the CDR3, taken from reference TRBV5-4 and TRBJ1-2): ETGVTQSPTHLIKTRGQQVTLRCSSQSGHNTVSWYQQALGQGPQFIFQYYREEENGRGNFPPRFSGLQFPNYSSELNVNALELDDSALYLCASSPRDRGDYGYTFGSGTRLTVV.

This clonotype was counted ten times or more. The V call is TRBV20-1, the J call TRBJ1-1; D gene ambiguous. Trimming cost V 3 bases and J 0 bases, with 8 bases left between them. This CDR3 has 13 residues. Germline assignment: CDR1 DFQATT and CDR2 SNEGSKA (reference sequence). The CDR3 region is CSARLRLNTEAFF. For the CDR3, the DNA is TGCAGTGCTAGGTTAAGGCTGAACACTGAAGCTTTCTTT.

This clonotype was recorded at least ten times. The chain's CDR3 is CSARPAMAGTAGNTIYF. CDR3 DNA: TGCAGTGCTAGGCCAGCTATGGCAGGAACGGCTGGAAACACCATATATTTT. This chain joins TRBV20-1 and TRBJ1-3, with D unclear. Germline assignment: CDR1 DFQATT and CDR2 SNEGSKA (reference sequence). The V gene lost 3 bases and the J gene lost 2 bases, with 20 bases spanning the gap. The CDR3 contains 17 residues.

This clonotype was seen many times. The chain recombines TRBV6-1 with TRBJ2-7, with TRBD2 matching over 12 bases. The CDR3 sequence is 14 residues long. After removal of 6 bases from V and 3 bases from J, the junction contained 3 bases not matched to a gene. CDR1 and CDR2 (germline): MNHNS, SASEGT. CDR3: CASRLAGGRYEQYF. CDR3 sequence (DNA): TGTGCCAGCAGGCTAGCGGGGGGGCGCTACGAGCAGTACTTC.

This clonotype was counted many times. The chain has TRBV2 and TRBJ2-3; 7 nucleotides match TRBD1. Looked up from germline, CDR1 is SNHLY and CDR2 is FYNNEI. After removal of 6 bases from V and 12 bases from J, the junction contained 12 bases not matched to a gene. The CDR3 sequence is 13 residues long. CDR3 residues: CASSVPGQSVQYF. The CDR3 coding sequence is TGTGCCAGCAGCGTACCGGGACAGTCCGTTCAGTATTTT.

In its sample, this clonotype was seen many times. The chain couples TRBV7-8 to TRBJ2-7; 8 bases are shared with TRBD1. The CDR3 extends over 14 amino acids. Germline CDR1 SGHVS, CDR2 FQNEAQ. V dropped 4 bases and J dropped 2; count of bases not matched to a gene: 4. The CDR3: CASSSRTGPYEQYF. The DNA for the CDR3 is TGTGCCAGCAGCTCCCGGACAGGGCCCTACGAGCAGTACTTC.

The sample holds many counts of this clonotype. The J gene is TRBJ1-1, the V gene TRBV6-1; D call uncertain. CDR1 and CDR2 (germline): MNHNS, SASEGT. CDR3 length: 12 residues. V lost 8 bases, J lost 6 bases, and 13 bases lay in between. Here the CDR3 reads CASVQAPPEAFF. The CDR3 DNA reads as TGTGCCAGCGTGCAGGCCCCGCCTGAAGCTTTCTTT.

The sample holds a few counts of this clonotype. This chain connects TRBV19 to TRBJ2-7, with TRBD1 as a possible D gene (6 bases). Germline assignment: CDR1 LNHDA and CDR2 SQIVND (reference sequence). V was clipped by 4 bases and J by 3 bases, with 7 bases between them. The length of the CDR3 is 12 residues. As DNA, the CDR3 is TGTGCCAGTAGTACACAGGGCTACGAGCAGTACTTC. It specifies CASSTQGYEQYF.

Many counts were recorded for this clonotype. This sequence joins TRBV11-2 and TRBJ2-6; D ambiguous. The ends were cut back, 3 bases at V and 2 bases at J, with 8 bases in the middle. Germline CDR1 and CDR2: SGHAT and FQNNGV. The CDR3 is made up of 15 amino acids. Here the CDR3 DNA reads TGTGCCAGCAGCTTGTTGGGGACTGGGGCCAACGTCCTGACTTTC. Its translation is CASSLLGTGANVLTF.

The chain carries TRBV30 and TRBJ2-1, with 10 bases fitting TRBD2. Germline lookup yields CDR1 GTSNPN and CDR2 SVGIG (reference sequence). V dropped 3 bases and J dropped 8; count of bases not matched to a gene: 10. The CDR3 length is 15 residues. The CDR3 DNA is TGTGCCTGGAGAGACCTAGCGGGAGTAGGGGATGAGCAGTTCTTC. This encodes CAWRDLAGVGDEQFF. The full variable domain, its missing parts supplied by reference TRBV30 and TRBJ2-1, is SQTIHQWPATLVQPVGSPLSLECTVEGTSNPNLYWYRQAAGRGLQLLFYSVGIGQISSEVPQNLSASRPQDRQFILSSKKLLLSDSGFYLCAWRDLAGVGDEQFFGPGTRLTVL.

The chain recombines TRBV6-1 with TRBJ2-3, with D maybe TRBD2 (6 bases). V gave up 3 bases and J gave up 2 bases, with 9 bases separating them. Germline V gene data show CDR1 as MNHNS and CDR2 as SASEGT. CDR3 length: 14 residues. The CDR3 here is CASSEGLLTDTQYF. CDR3 nucleotide sequence: TGTGCCAGCAGTGAGGGACTCCTCACAGATACGCAGTATTTT.